The 32 T cell receptor beta chains below all came from one sample that was sequenced in a study of blood T cell repertoires in COVID-19. The method was immunoSEQ multiplex PCR; TCRdb's version includes in-frame clones alone and lacks a portion of them. Of around 63,000 clones detected, around 81% appear once; the ten largest clones hold more than 5.5%. The sequencing sample was made of peripheral blood. The receptors shown here come from a man aged 55 to 70 with acute or convalescent COVID-19.

This chain connects TRBV12-5 to TRBJ1-5; maybe TRBD1 (6 bases). Germline CDR1 LGHNT, CDR2 FRNRAP. Between the trimmed V and J ends, which lost 1 base and 4 bases, there was a span of 8 bases. The CDR3 loop spans 14 amino acids. The CDR3 sequence: CASGLGTGNQPQHF. The DNA for the CDR3 is TGTGCTAGTGGTTTGGGTACAGGGAATCAGCCCCAGCATTTT.

The chain is built from TRBV18 and TRBJ1-1; D may be TRBD1 (6 bases). CDR3 length: 15 residues. Germline V lookup: CDR1 KGHSH, CDR2 LQKENI. The V end lost 1 base, the J end lost 3 bases, and 12 bases lay between the germline ends. The CDR3 here is CASSPQGGLDTEAFF. The CDR3 region has the DNA TGTGCCAGCTCACCACAGGGGGGGTTGGACACTGAAGCTTTCTTT.

The J gene is TRBJ1-1, the V gene TRBV5-1; 11 bases are a match to TRBD1. The CDR3 is made up of 18 amino acids. Germline assignment: CDR1 SGHRS and CDR2 YFSETQ. V gave up 3 bases and J gave up 1 base; unmatched junction bases: 11. CDR3 sequence: CASSSPDRGRSPNTEAFF. The CDR3 DNA is TGCGCCAGCAGCTCCCCGGACAGGGGGCGCTCGCCGAACACTGAAGCTTTCTTT.

The table lists this clone with a count of one. This chain joins TRBV9 and TRBJ2-5; 9 bases are shared with TRBD2. The ends lost 4 bases at V and 4 bases at J; junction bases unmatched: 14. Germline CDR1 and CDR2: SGDLS and YYNGEE. This CDR3 has 17 residues. The DNA for the CDR3 is TGTGCCAGCAGCAGAACTAGCGGGTTCGGCGCGGGAGAGACCCAGTACTTC. Amino acids: CASSRTSGFGAGETQYF.

The CDR3 here is CASSEQGRWMGGYTF. The CDR3 region has the DNA TGTGCCAGCAGTGAACAGGGCCGATGGATGGGAGGCTACACCTTC. The chain uses TRBV6-1 and TRBJ1-2; maybe TRBD1 (5 bases). The CDR3 covers 15 residues. The V end lost 2 bases, the J end lost 8 bases, and 18 bases lay between the germline ends. The germline CDR1 and CDR2 sequences are MNHNS and SASEGT.

CDR3 sequence: CASSSLAANEQYF. As DNA, the CDR3 is TGTGCCAGCAGCTCGTTAGCGGCAAACGAGCAGTACTTC. V and J are TRBV11-2 and TRBJ2-7; possible D gene TRBD2, 6 bases. Trimming removed 4 bases at V and 5 bases at J, with 12 bases between. The CDR3 totals 13 residues. The V gene's germline CDR1 is SGHAT and CDR2 FQNNGV.

The V and J genes are TRBV21-1 and TRBJ1-6; the table's D call of TRBD1 was not tested on the DNA. TRBV21-1 represents a pseudogene. The CDR3 is 17 amino acids. CDR3 region: CASFEIGPTGSDSPLHF. CDR3 DNA sequence: TGTGCCAGCTTCGAAATTGGCCCCACAGGGTCGGATTCACCCCTCCACTTT.

The chain combines TRBV6-5 with TRBJ1-6; tentatively, D is TRBD1 (6 bases). In germline, CDR1 is MNHEY, CDR2 SVGAGI. This CDR3 contains 15 residues. The V end lost 6 bases, the J end lost 7 bases, and 16 bases lay between the germline ends. CDR3 DNA sequence: TGTGCCAGCAGACCACAGGGTTTTGGGAATTCACCCCTCCACTTT. Encoded protein: CASRPQGFGNSPLHF.

This rearrangement joins TRBV29-1 to TRBJ1-1; D unclear. The CDR3 consists of 11 residues. The V gene lost 6 bases and the J gene lost 7 bases, with 12 bases spanning the gap. From germline, CDR1 is SQVTM and CDR2 ANQGSEA. The CDR3 nucleotides read TGCAGCGTGAAGGAGCCCTTTGAAGCTTTCTTT. This codes for CSVKEPFEAFF.

The sample holds one count of this clone. V is TRBV14 and J is TRBJ2-3; tentative D call: TRBD2 (5 bases). V gave up 1 base and J gave up 2 bases, with 13 bases separating them. The CDR3 sequence is 16 residues long. The germline V gene encodes CDR1 SGHDN and CDR2 FVKESK. CDR3 protein: CASSQGGRRHTDTQYF. In nucleotides, the CDR3 is TGTGCCAGCAGCCAAGGGGGTAGGAGGCACACAGATACGCAGTATTTT.

This clone was observed a single time. CDR3 coding DNA: TGTGCCAGCGGACCGACAGGGGGATTCACTGAAGCTTTCTTT. It yields the protein CASGPTGGFTEAFF. V and J are TRBV6-5 and TRBJ1-1; TRBD1 aligns across 9 bases. Per germline, CDR1 MNHEY and CDR2 SVGAGI. The V and J ends lost 8 bases and 4 bases, in that order; junction bases with no gene match: 8. This CDR3 has 14 amino acids.

The genes are TRBV5-1 and TRBJ1-3, with 8 bases aligning to TRBD1. J was trimmed by 4 bases and V by 0 bases; bases with no gene match: 3. CDR3 length equals 15 residues. Per the germline V gene, CDR1 is SGHRS and CDR2 is YFSETQ. The CDR3 DNA sequence: TGCGCCAGCAGCTTGGAGGCAGGGGGCGGAAACACCATATATTTT. Protein product: CASSLEAGGGNTIYF.

The CDR3 spells CASTSDSFPGELFF. CDR3 bases: TGTGCCAGCACCTCGGACAGTTTCCCCGGGGAGCTGTTTTTT. The V gene is TRBV2, the J gene TRBJ2-2; tentative D call: TRBD1 (6 bases). The V end lost 7 bases, the J end lost 6 bases, and 15 bases lay between the germline ends. The CDR3 contains 14 residues. The V gene's germline CDR1 is SNHLY and CDR2 FYNNEI.

This clone was seen just once. This sequence joins TRBV6-6 and TRBJ1-1; 8 bases are shared with TRBD1. Germline trimming cut 5 bases from V and 0 bases from J; bases unmatched to any gene: 2. The CDR3 extends over 14 amino acids. From germline, CDR1 is MNHNY and CDR2 SVGAGI (reference sequence). The CDR3 nucleotides read TGTGCCAGCAGTAGACAGGGGTTGAACACTGAAGCTTTCTTT. This sequence encodes CASSRQGLNTEAFF.

This chain links TRBV5-1 with TRBJ1-2, with 10 nucleotides matching TRBD1. Germline V gene sequence: CDR1 SGHRS, CDR2 YFSETQ. Trimming at V came to 3 bases and at J to 3 bases, leaving 5 bases not matched to a gene. This CDR3 spans 15 amino acids. CDR3 region: CASSWSGTGDYGYTF. The DNA for the CDR3 is TGCGCCAGCAGCTGGTCCGGGACAGGGGACTATGGCTACACCTTC.

The chain links TRBV30 to TRBJ2-7; TRBD1 is a possible D gene (6 bases). Germline CDR1 and CDR2: GTSNPN and SVGIG (reference sequence). The CDR3 totals 15 residues. V lost 4 bases and J 5 bases, leaving 21 bases between the germline ends. Here the CDR3 reads CAWTLGTLVFNEQYF. DNA for the CDR3: TGTGCCTGGACCTTGGGGACACTTGTATTCAACGAGCAGTACTTC.

The J gene is TRBJ2-7, the V gene TRBV2; D is perhaps TRBD1 (5 bases). This CDR3 has 15 amino acids. In germline, CDR1 is SNHLY, CDR2 FYNNEI. Trimming stripped 6 bases from V and 0 bases from J, with 15 bases between. The CDR3 loop reads CASRDPRAASYEQYF. The CDR3 nucleotides are TGTGCCAGCAGAGACCCCAGGGCGGCCTCCTACGAGCAGTACTTC.

The rearrangement uses TRBV11-3 and TRBJ2-3; D ambiguous. Germline V gene data show CDR1 as SGHNT and CDR2 as YENEEA. V lost 2 bases and J lost 6, with 9 bases in between. The CDR3 sequence is 13 residues long. The CDR3 spells CASSLHVRDTQYF. As DNA, the CDR3 is TGTGCCAGCAGCTTACACGTCCGGGATACGCAGTATTTT.

The chain is built from TRBV2 and TRBJ1-2; the D is unclear. This CDR3 contains 13 residues. V was trimmed by 7 bases and J by 2 bases, leaving 11 bases between them. Germline CDR1 is SNHLY and CDR2 is FYNNEI. CDR3 protein: CASNRPGNYGYTF. As DNA, the CDR3 is TGTGCCAGCAACCGGCCAGGAAACTATGGCTACACCTTC.

The V and J genes are TRBV7-8 and TRBJ1-5; D is unresolved. Trimming pared 6 bases from V and 5 bases from J, leaving 8 bases between. Germline V gene data show CDR1 as SGHVS and CDR2 as FQNEAQ. The CDR3 is 12 amino acids. The CDR3 sequence is CASRHQDQPQHF. The CDR3, as DNA: TGTGCCAGCAGACATCAGGATCAGCCCCAGCATTTT.

This chain connects TRBV19 to TRBJ1-1; 8 bases align to TRBD1. The V and J ends lost 0 bases and 0 bases, in that order; junction bases with no gene match: 0. The CDR3 runs 15 residues. Per the germline V gene, CDR1 is LNHDA and CDR2 is SQIVND (reference sequence). This chain's CDR3 is CASSIEDRVNTEAFF. Here the CDR3 DNA reads TGTGCCAGTAGTATAGAGGACAGGGTGAACACTGAAGCTTTCTTT.

The V and J genes are TRBV27 and TRBJ2-3; maybe TRBD2 (5 bases). CDR1 and CDR2 from the germline V gene are MNHEY and SMNVEV (reference sequence). V shed 6 bases and J shed 0 bases, with 19 bases lying between them. The CDR3 contains 17 residues. This chain's CDR3 is CASSPRTLRTSTDTQYF. CDR3 bases: TGTGCCAGCAGCCCCCGGACTCTCCGGACTAGCACAGATACGCAGTATTTT.

The V gene is TRBV30, the J gene TRBJ1-2; D is unresolved. V was cut by 3 bases and J by 4 bases, with 18 bases left in between. CDR3 length equals 15 residues. Germline V CDR1 and CDR2: GTSNPN, SVGIG (reference sequence). Written as DNA, the CDR3 is TGTGCCTGGAGACGCACTCAGGTGGTAGTCTATGGCTACACCTTC. Protein: CAWRRTQVVVYGYTF.

The DNA of the CDR3 is TGTGCCAGCAGTCCGCTCGCCAGCGGGGGGGGAACCGGGGAGCTGTTTTTT. Translating it yields CASSPLASGGGTGELFF. The chain links TRBV27 to TRBJ2-2, with 10 bases fitting TRBD2. The CDR3 is made up of 17 amino acids. The germline V gene has CDR1 MNHEY and CDR2 SMNVEV (reference sequence). The V and J ends lost 5 bases and 5 bases, in that order; junction bases with no gene match: 11.

The J gene is TRBJ2-1, the V gene TRBV9; 7 bases match TRBD2. The V gene's germline CDR1 is SGDLS and CDR2 YYNGEE. The length of the CDR3 is 14 residues. Unmatched junction bases numbered 9, after V lost 6 bases and J lost 6 bases. DNA of the CDR3: TGTGCCAGCAATCGGGACTACTCAATCAATGAGCAGTTCTTC. Translated, it gives CASNRDYSINEQFF.

J is TRBJ1-5 and V is TRBV19; 7 bases are a match to TRBD1. The V gene end was trimmed by 7 bases and the J gene end by 1 base; junction bases not matched to a gene: 10. Per the germline V gene, CDR1 is LNHDA and CDR2 is SQIVND (reference sequence). CDR3 size: 16 residues. The chain's CDR3 is CASTTEGAVSNQPQHF. CDR3 sequence (DNA): TGTGCCAGTACCACGGAGGGGGCCGTGAGCAATCAGCCCCAGCATTTT.

This clone was seen only once. The chain's CDR3 is CASSNLGTSGGTDTQYF. The CDR3 bases are TGTGCCAGCAGCAACCTAGGGACTAGCGGGGGCACAGATACGCAGTATTTT. The chain couples TRBV3-1 (or the pseudogene TRBV3-2) to TRBJ2-3; 13 bases map to TRBD2. This CDR3 has 17 amino acids. After removal of 5 bases from V and 1 base from J, the junction contained 6 bases not matched to a gene. Per germline, CDR1 LGHDT and CDR2 YNNKEL (reference sequence).

The chain employs TRBV6-5 and TRBJ1-2, with TRBD1 identical over 9 bases. V lost 7 bases, J lost 6 bases, and 6 bases stayed unmatched. The CDR3 runs to 13 residues. Per germline, CDR1 MNHEY and CDR2 SVGAGI. The CDR3 DNA is TGTGCCAGCAACACCACAGGGGGCCATGGCTACACCTTC. It yields the protein CASNTTGGHGYTF.

The V gene is TRBV12-3 or TRBV12-4, the J gene TRBJ2-5; 7 bases are shared with TRBD1. CDR3 length: 13 residues. V dropped 5 bases and J dropped 5; count of bases not matched to a gene: 5. CDR3 coding DNA: TGTGCCAGCAGTACGGGACAGTACGAGACCCAGTACTTC. Translation gives CASSTGQYETQYF.

This chain uses TRBV11-3 with TRBJ2-2; perhaps TRBD1 as D (6 bases). Trimming stripped 3 bases from V and 0 bases from J, with 8 bases between. Germline CDR1 reads SGHNT; CDR2 reads YENEEA. The CDR3 contains 15 residues. Here the CDR3 reads CASSLGHANTGELFF. The CDR3 region has the DNA TGTGCCAGCAGCTTGGGACACGCGAACACCGGGGAGCTGTTTTTT.

The chain combines TRBV19 with TRBJ1-1; TRBD1 might be the D (6 bases). The germline V and J ends were trimmed by 3 bases and 0 bases, with 8 bases remaining between them. The CDR3 consists of 14 residues. Germline V gene data show CDR1 as LNHDA and CDR2 as SQIVND (reference sequence). The CDR3 DNA reads as TGTGCCAGTAGTATCGGGACATTGAACACTGAAGCTTTCTTT. Residues: CASSIGTLNTEAFF.

The CDR3 loop is CASSLFWGHETQYF. CDR3 nucleotides: TGTGCCAGCAGTTTATTTTGGGGGCACGAGACCCAGTACTTC. The J gene is TRBJ2-5, the V gene TRBV27; possible D gene TRBD1, 6 bases. The CDR3 consists of 14 residues. V dropped 1 base and J dropped 5 bases, with 11 bases sitting between them. Germline V gives CDR1 MNHEY, CDR2 SMNVEV (reference sequence).